Listed below are T cell receptor beta chains from one sample, sequenced in a study of T cells in Graves' hyperthyroidism and ophthalmopathy. In TCRdb, the multiplex PCR reads were re-called with MiXCR into one record per CDR3 protein. This repertoire shows around 620,000 distinct CDR3 sequences, 16% found once; its top ten account for approximately 3.8%. Sequenced: blood. Every receptor here comes from a woman in her twenties or thirties with Graves' hyperthyroidism. Each CDR3 is given without its conserved first and last residue.

TRBJ2-7	TRBV4-3	ASSQETSGSSYEQY
TRBJ2-7	TRBV7-2	ASSLAGGGTYEQY
TRBJ2-7	TRBV28	ASSTDRSNSYEQY
TRBJ2-5	TRBV12-3/TRBV12-4	ASTKRGADQETQY
TRBJ1-1	TRBV7-6	ASSLMDRGRTEAF
TRBJ2-7	TRBV18	ASSSRADSSYEQY
TRBJ2-3	TRBV18	ASSPPGTGGADTQY
TRBJ2-3	TRBV9	ASNQRGADTQY
TRBJ1-3	TRBV28	ASSFLVENTIY
TRBJ2-2	TRBV3-1	ASSQDIPGELF
TRBJ2-4	TRBV9	ASSLTLSSVNIQY
TRBJ2-3	TRBV5-1	ASSSSGESTDTQY
TRBJ1-5	TRBV20-1	SARDVGGGGVLRSNQAQH
TRBJ2-1	TRBV3-1	ASSQAGTSSYNEQF
TRBJ2-2	TRBV18	ASSPPPNTGELF
TRBJ2-7	TRBV29-1	SGTTGTSEQY
TRBJ1-2	TRBV18	ASSPPGSSGYT
TRBJ1-3	TRBV9	ASSADGIRAAGNTIY
TRBJ2-1	TRBV6-5	ASRVGTPLNNEQF
TRBJ2-7	TRBV28	ASSSPGSPTYEQY
TRBJ2-6	TRBV5-1	ASSLTTAGANVLT
TRBJ2-7	TRBV4-2	ASSPNLYEQY
TRBJ2-7	TRBV7-9	ASSLLGLAGGYEQY
TRBJ1-2	TRBV6-5	ASSYGQGNGYT
TRBJ2-1	TRBV7-2	ASSGWGLAGGSSYNEQF
TRBJ1-5	TRBV7-9	ASSMSQGGSNQPQH
TRBJ1-2	TRBV28	ASSLRWQSPGGYT
TRBJ1-1	TRBV6-5	ASSYRGTGNTEAF
TRBJ2-1	TRBV2	ASSTTGHPQF
TRBJ2-5	TRBV5-1	ASSQNVGETQY
TRBJ2-2	TRBV20-1	SAAPQGLNTGELF
TRBJ2-7	TRBV29-1	SARDRYYPYEQY
TRBJ2-7	TRBV5-8	ASSLVDDSYEQY
TRBJ1-3	TRBV6-2/TRBV6-3	ASLPGGHYSGNTIY
TRBJ2-3	TRBV24-1	ATSPRADTQY
TRBJ2-5	TRBV7-2	ASSSDRVETQY
TRBJ2-1	TRBV14	ASSPGTDPNEQF
TRBJ1-5	TRBV7-8	ASSWDRAQPQH
TRBJ2-7	TRBV11-2	ASSPSPRASGSYEQY
TRBJ2-1	TRBV12-3/TRBV12-4	ASRPTGGADNEQF
TRBJ2-1	TRBV2	ASRTGTSGRAGNEQF
TRBJ1-1	TRBV5-1	ASSLSRADTEAF
TRBJ1-5	TRBV11-2	ASSNPQGSNQPQH
TRBJ2-5	TRBV12-3/TRBV12-4	ASSQRETQY
TRBJ2-3	TRBV6-1	ASSEAAGGPTDTQY
TRBJ1-1	TRBV29-1	SLGQGATEAF
TRBJ2-2	TRBV12-3/TRBV12-4	ASSWTSENTGELF
TRBJ2-1	TRBV7-7	ASSLVGRGMNEQF
TRBJ2-5	TRBV7-2	ASSLRPQNKETQY